A single sample is the source of the 14 T cell receptor beta chains below, sequenced in a study of cytomegalovirus exposure and HLA in healthy donors. The PCR had 60 Vbeta and 13 Jbeta primers. TCRdb's table, derived via immunoSEQ multiplex PCR, lists solely in-frame clones and lacks some. The sample has some 150,000 clones, about 74% seen once; the top ten hold around 4.1%. The source material was PBMCs. The receptor set was obtained from a man aged 18 to 30 in good health and CMV-seropositive.

This clone was detected only a few times. This chain joins TRBV7-2 and TRBJ2-1; TRBD2 agrees at 7 bases. The CDR3 spans 14 residues. V dropped 5 bases and J dropped 6; count of bases not matched to a gene: 7. Germline V CDR1 and CDR2: SGHTA, FQGNSA. As DNA, the CDR3 is TGTGCCAGCAGCCCACGTGGGACTATCAATGAGCAGTTCTTC. Protein product: CASSPRGTINEQFF.

V and J are TRBV6-1 and TRBJ1-1, with D unresolved. The CDR3 totals 12 residues. Per the germline V gene, CDR1 is MNHNS and CDR2 is SASEGT. Trimming cost V 5 bases and J 0 bases, with 4 bases left between them. This chain's CDR3 is CASSRVNTEAFF. The CDR3, as DNA: TGTGCCAGCAGTCGAGTGAACACTGAAGCTTTCTTT.

The V gene is TRBV14, the J gene TRBJ2-1; TRBD1 is a possible D gene (6 bases). V was shortened by 1 base and J by 4 bases, with 8 bases between the two germline ends. CDR1 and CDR2 (germline): SGHDN, FVKESK. The CDR3 is 14 amino acids. The CDR3 bases are TGTGCCAGCAGCCAAGCTGGGACATACAATGAGCAGTTCTTC. Translation gives CASSQAGTYNEQFF. Variable domain in full (rest from reference TRBV14 and TRBJ2-1): EAGVTQFPSHSVIEKGQTVTLRCDPISGHDNLYWYRRVMGKEIKFLLHFVKESKQDESGMPNNRFLAERTGGTYSTLKVQPAELEDSGVYFCASSQAGTYNEQFFGPGTRLTVL.

This clone was counted only a few times. V usage is TRBV9 and J usage is TRBJ2-3, with 10 bases lining up with TRBD2. V trimming: 3 bases; J trimming: 3 bases; junction bases outside the gene matches: 10. CDR3 length equals 17 residues. CDR1 is SGDLS and CDR2 is YYNGEE in the germline V gene. CDR3 loop: CASSAGVSGRLTDTQYF. CDR3 nucleotide sequence: TGTGCCAGCAGCGCGGGGGTTAGCGGGAGGTTGACAGATACGCAGTATTTT.

This sequence joins TRBV5-1 and TRBJ2-7, with TRBD2 matching over 9 bases. The ends lost 8 bases at V and 3 bases at J; junction bases unmatched: 12. The CDR3 spans 15 residues. Germline V gene data show CDR1 as SGHRS and CDR2 as YFSETQ. The chain's CDR3 is CARPGLEREVYEQYF. The CDR3 DNA reads as TGCGCCAGACCCGGTCTGGAGCGGGAGGTCTACGAGCAGTACTTC. Filled out from reference TRBV5-1 and TRBJ2-7, the complete variable domain reads KAGVTQTPRYLIKTRGQQVTLSCSPISGHRSVSWYQQTPGQGLQFLFEYFSETQRNKGNFPGRFSGRQFSNSRSEMNVSTLELGDSALYLCARPGLEREVYEQYFGPGTRLTVT.

This chain links TRBV5-6 with TRBJ1-1; D remains unclear. Per germline, CDR1 SGHDT and CDR2 YYEEEE. CDR3 length: 16 residues. Trimming pared 1 base from V and 1 base from J, leaving 14 bases between. CDR3 nucleotides: TGTGCCAGCAGCTTGACGCCCCTCTGGAGGAACACTGAAGCTTTCTTT. Translating it yields CASSLTPLWRNTEAFF.

V usage is TRBV6-6 and J usage is TRBJ1-2; the D gene is possibly TRBD1 (5 bases). Germline V lookup: CDR1 MNHNY, CDR2 SVGAGI (reference sequence). V lost 5 bases and J 4 bases, leaving 14 bases between the germline ends. The CDR3 extends over 14 amino acids. CDR3 sequence reads: CASSPYGRVYGYTF. DNA of the CDR3: TGTGCCAGCAGTCCCTACGGCAGGGTCTATGGCTACACCTTC.

This chain joins TRBV9 and TRBJ1-2; 9 positions agree with TRBD1. CDR1 is SGDLS, CDR2 YYNGEE, per germline. V lost 3 bases, J lost 7 bases, and 7 bases stayed unmatched. This CDR3 comprises 14 residues. CDR3 DNA: TGTGCCAGCAGCGCTTTGGGACAGGGACCTGGCTACACCTTC. As protein: CASSALGQGPGYTF.

This rearrangement joins TRBV25-1 to TRBJ2-3, with D perhaps matching TRBD1 (5 bases). Looked up from germline, CDR1 is MGHDK and CDR2 is SYGVNS. Trimming shortened V by 1 base and J by 4 bases, and 9 bases separated the two germline ends. The CDR3 runs 14 residues. CDR3 sequence (DNA): TGTGCCAGCAGTGAATGGGGCAGACCAGATACGCAGTATTTT. Amino acid sequence: CASSEWGRPDTQYF.

As DNA, the CDR3 is TGTGCCAGCAGCCCCCGACAGGGTGGCAATCAGCCCCAGCATTTT. The encoded protein is CASSPRQGGNQPQHF. J is TRBJ1-5 and V is TRBV9; TRBD1 matches at 7 bases. Per germline, CDR1 SGDLS and CDR2 YYNGEE. V dropped 4 bases and J dropped 2; count of bases not matched to a gene: 6. The CDR3 runs 15 residues.

A word on this clone: One end of the junction is discordant with germline, which a read error may explain. J is TRBJ2-7 and V is TRBV6-5; 12 bases fit TRBD2. The germline CDR1 and CDR2 sequences are MNHEY and SVGAGI. This CDR3 region has 15 residues. The CDR3 is CANSYSTSGSYEQYF. The CDR3, as DNA: TGTGCCAACAGTTACTCGACTAGCGGGAGTTACGAGCAGTACTTC.

This clone occurred a few times. The chain couples TRBV12-5 to TRBJ2-7; D is perhaps TRBD1 (5 bases). Germline V gene lookup returns CDR1 LGHNT and CDR2 FRNRAP. Trimming removed 9 bases at V and 2 bases at J, with 11 bases between. This CDR3 contains 12 residues. CDR3 protein: CARGPRPYEQYF. CDR3 bases: TGTGCTAGGGGGCCCCGGCCCTACGAGCAGTACTTC.

A single count supports this clone. V and J are TRBV15 and TRBJ2-7; possible D gene TRBD1, 5 bases. The V gene lost 0 bases and the J gene lost 1 base, with 7 bases spanning the gap. CDR3 size: 14 residues. Germline V gene sequence: CDR1 LNHNV, CDR2 YYDKDF (reference sequence). In nucleotides, the CDR3 is TGTGCCACCAGCAGAGATGCAGGGTCCTACGAGCAGTACTTC. Protein product: CATSRDAGSYEQYF.

This rearrangement joins TRBV5-5 to TRBJ2-5; 12 nucleotides agree with TRBD1. V was clipped by 0 bases and J by 5 bases; unmatched bases: 8. In germline, CDR1 is SGHKS, CDR2 YYEKEE (reference sequence). CDR3 length equals 17 residues. Written as DNA, the CDR3 is TGTGCCAGCAGCTTGGCTTTCTTGGGGACAGGGGGCGAGACCCAGTACTTC. Protein product: CASSLAFLGTGGETQYF.